A selection of T cell receptor beta chains follows, all from one sample in a study of T cells in Graves' hyperthyroidism and ophthalmopathy. TCRdb itself ran the multiplex PCR reads through MiXCR, one entry per CDR3 protein. Of 500,000 or so distinct CDR3 sequences detected, under 20% appear once; the ten largest clones hold around 17%. What was sequenced was blood. The receptors originated from a woman under 30 with Graves' ophthalmopathy. Each CDR3 is given with its conserved first and last residue. Fields, in order: clone size, D gene, V gene, J gene, CDR3 protein, CDR3 DNA. A D gene is named only where the DNA matches it firmly. Some rows mark clone size as missing; the rest say once, few, many or name a class of expanded clone.

few	NA	TRBV6-4	TRBJ2-1	CASSAEGKGYNEQFF	TGTGCCAGCAGTGCGGAGGGGAAGGGTTACAATGAGCAGTTCTTC
NA	NA	TRBV6-1	TRBJ2-1	CASAPQDYNEQFF	TGTGCCAGCGCCCCCCAAGACTACAATGAGCAGTTCTTC
NA	NA	TRBV10-2	TRBJ1-1	CASIQGTEAFF	TGCGCCAGCATTCAGGGGACTGAAGCTTTCTTT
few	NA	TRBV11-2	TRBJ2-4	CASNKGTGNIQYF	TGTGCCAGCAACAAAGGGACGGGAAACATTCAGTACTTC
many	NA	TRBV27	TRBJ2-3	CASSLLGGGARGDTQYF	TGTGCCAGCAGTTTATTAGGAGGAGGAGCTCGAGGGGATACGCAGTATTTT
NA	NA	TRBV19	TRBJ1-6	CAGTVSGDYSPLHF	TGTGCCGGCACCGTATCAGGGGATTATTCACCCCTCCACTTT
many	TRBD2	TRBV20-1	TRBJ2-3	CSARGRLAGVSSTDTQYF	TGCAGTGCTAGAGGTCGACTAGCGGGAGTCTCTAGCACAGATACGCAGTATTTT
many	TRBD1	TRBV12-3/TRBV12-4	TRBJ1-2	CASSPSQDRANGYTF	TGTGCCAGCAGTCCGAGTCAGGACAGGGCAAATGGCTACACCTTC
NA	TRBD2	TRBV19	TRBJ2-7	CASSSGAGASSYEQYF	TGTGCCAGTAGTAGTGGAGCGGGGGCCTCTTCCTACGAGCAGTACTTC
many	TRBD1	TRBV7-2	TRBJ1-2	CASSGQRTGNYGYTF	TGTGCCAGCAGCGGCCAAAGGACAGGGAACTATGGCTACACCTTC
many	TRBD1	TRBV18	TRBJ1-5	CASSPTGDQPQHF	TGTGCCAGCTCACCTACAGGGGACCAGCCCCAGCATTTT
many	NA	TRBV6-1	TRBJ2-7	CASSEEGIEQYF	TGTGCCAGCAGTGAAGAGGGTATCGAGCAGTACTTC
many	NA	TRBV28	TRBJ2-7	CASSWRIGGRDEQYF	TGTGCCAGCAGTTGGCGGATAGGGGGACGGGACGAGCAGTACTTC
few	TRBD1	TRBV29-1	TRBJ2-1	CSALQGGDEQFF	TGCAGCGCCCTACAGGGGGGCGATGAGCAGTTCTTC
few	NA	TRBV4-3	TRBJ1-1	CASRTIGDATQDTEAFF	TGCGCCAGCAGAACCATTGGGGACGCAACCCAGGACACTGAAGCTTTCTTT
many	TRBD1	TRBV5-1	TRBJ1-1	CASSPRTGDISEAFF	TGCGCCAGCAGCCCCCGGACAGGGGATATATCTGAAGCTTTCTTT
few	TRBD1	TRBV28	TRBJ2-5	CASRDSRETQYF	TGTGCCAGCCGGGACAGTCGGGAGACCCAGTACTTC
few	NA	TRBV14	TRBJ2-3	CASSQLGAGYTQYF	TGTGCCAGCAGCCAACTAGGAGCCGGGTACACGCAGTATTTT
many	NA	TRBV3-1	TRBJ2-5	CASSQDLEGQETQYF	TGTGCCAGCAGCCAAGATTTGGAAGGGCAAGAGACCCAGTACTTC
NA	NA	TRBV30	TRBJ1-2	CAWSTGNSYGYTF	TGTGCCTGGAGTACAGGGAATAGCTATGGCTACACCTTC
NA	TRBD1	TRBV5-4	TRBJ2-3	CASSRGTEITASTDTQYF	TGTGCCAGCAGCCGAGGGACAGAAATTACCGCTAGCACAGATACGCAGTATTTT
NA	NA	TRBV7-9	TRBJ1-2	CASLGVNGYTF	TGTGCCAGCCTCGGGGTGAATGGCTACACCTTC
NA	NA	TRBV7-9	TRBJ1-2	CASSLSQGQRGYTF	TGTGCCAGCAGCTTGTCACAGGGCCAGCGTGGCTACACCTTC
many	TRBD1	TRBV20-1	TRBJ2-3	CSARQGYTDTQYF	TGCAGTGCTCGACAGGGGTACACAGATACGCAGTATTTT
many	NA	TRBV28	TRBJ1-5	CASSTSLSYYSNQPQHF	TGTGCCAGCAGCACCTCGTTGAGCTATTATTCCAATCAGCCCCAGCATTTT
many	NA	TRBV11-1	TRBJ1-3	CASSLLRTGNTIYF	TGTGCCAGCAGCTTACTCAGGACTGGAAACACCATATATTTT
many	TRBD2	TRBV29-1	TRBJ2-5	CSVEASGTETQYF	TGCAGCGTTGAAGCTAGCGGGACAGAGACCCAGTACTTC
NA	TRBD2	TRBV5-5	TRBJ2-7	CVSSLDGTSGGPSYEQYF	TGTGTCAGCAGCTTGGACGGGACTAGCGGGGGGCCCTCCTACGAGCAGTACTTC
few	NA	TRBV6-1	TRBJ1-4	CASCPKRVNEKLFF	TGTGCCAGCTGCCCGAAGCGGGTGAATGAAAAACTGTTTTTT
many	NA	TRBV5-1	TRBJ2-1	CASSLVGGNSYNEQFF	TGCGCCAGCAGCTTGGTTGGAGGGAACTCCTACAATGAGCAGTTCTTC
NA	NA	TRBV7-9	TRBJ1-6	CASNRGGLNSPLHF	TGTGCCAGCAACCGTGGTGGGCTGAATTCACCCCTCCACTTT
NA	TRBD1	TRBV20-1	TRBJ1-1	CSAQQVDRGRTEAFF	TGCAGTGCTCAACAGGTGGACAGGGGTAGGACTGAAGCTTTCTTT
many	TRBD1	TRBV7-9	TRBJ1-1	CASSLEDRGLDTEAFF	TGTGCCAGCAGCTTGGAAGACAGGGGGCTGGACACTGAAGCTTTCTTT
NA	NA	TRBV20-1	TRBJ1-5	CSARDPRYSNQPQHF	TGCAGTGCTAGAGATCCCCGTTATAGCAATCAGCCCCAGCATTTT
few	NA	TRBV20-1	TRBJ1-1	CSAGGIEAFF	TGCAGTGCGGGGGGGATTGAAGCTTTCTTT
few	NA	TRBV7-6	TRBJ2-5	CASTDFRSQGETQYF	TGTGCCAGCACCGATTTCAGGTCCCAGGGGGAGACCCAGTACTTC
few	NA	TRBV12-3/TRBV12-4	TRBJ1-4	CASSSPLGKEKLFF	TGTGCCAGCAGTTCCCCCCTCGGGAAGGAAAAACTGTTTTTT
few	TRBD1	TRBV30	TRBJ1-4	CAWSVPRGLEKLFF	TGTGCCTGGAGTGTACCCAGGGGGCTCGAAAAACTGTTTTTT
many	NA	TRBV11-2	TRBJ2-2	CASSLPGTGELFF	TGTGCCAGCAGCTTACCGGGCACCGGGGAGCTGTTTTTT
many	NA	TRBV12-3/TRBV12-4	TRBJ2-7	CASSLQGFTDEQYF	TGTGCCAGCAGTTTACAGGGGTTTACGGACGAGCAGTACTTC
NA	TRBD1	TRBV19	TRBJ2-7	CASSIGPPGQGDEQYF	TGTGCCAGTAGTATAGGTCCCCCGGGACAGGGGGACGAGCAGTACTTC
NA	NA	TRBV28	TRBJ2-2	CASSLATFGTNTGELFF	TGTGCCAGCAGTCTCGCAACTTTCGGGACTAACACCGGGGAGCTGTTTTTT
NA	NA	TRBV9	TRBJ1-6	CASSPLPELSNSPLHF	TGTGCCAGCAGCCCCCTCCCGGAGCTTTCTAATTCACCCCTCCACTTT
many	TRBD2	TRBV7-3	TRBJ2-1	CASSLLAGEGDEQFF	TGTGCCAGCAGCTTACTGGCGGGGGAGGGTGATGAGCAGTTCTTC
NA	TRBD1	TRBV2	TRBJ2-7	CASKVGQGDYEQYF	TGTGCCAGCAAGGTGGGACAGGGTGACTACGAGCAGTACTTC
many	NA	TRBV28	TRBJ1-3	CASRNRVGNTIYF	TGTGCCAGCAGAAACAGGGTGGGGAACACCATATATTTT
many	TRBD2	TRBV7-9	TRBJ2-1	CASSSPTSGTYNEQFF	TGTGCCAGCAGCTCCCCGACTAGCGGAACCTACAATGAGCAGTTCTTC
many	TRBD1	TRBV12-3/TRBV12-4	TRBJ2-4	CASSKRTGYDIQYF	TGTGCCAGCAGTAAGCGGACAGGGTACGACATTCAGTACTTC
many	NA	TRBV27	TRBJ1-2	CASSPDTSLGYGYTF	TGTGCCAGCAGTCCAGACACCTCTTTAGGCTATGGCTACACCTTC